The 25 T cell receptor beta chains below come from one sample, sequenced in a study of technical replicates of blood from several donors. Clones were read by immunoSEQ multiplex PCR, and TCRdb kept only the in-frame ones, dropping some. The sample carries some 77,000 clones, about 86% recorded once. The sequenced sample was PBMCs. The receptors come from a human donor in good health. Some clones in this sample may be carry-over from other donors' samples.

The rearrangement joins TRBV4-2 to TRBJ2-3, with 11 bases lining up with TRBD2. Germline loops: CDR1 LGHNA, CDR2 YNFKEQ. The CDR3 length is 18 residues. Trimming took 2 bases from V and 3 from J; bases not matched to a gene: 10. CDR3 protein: CASSQNIAGGPSTDTQYF. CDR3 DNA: TGTGCCAGCAGCCAAAATATAGCGGGAGGGCCGTCTACAGATACGCAGTATTTT.

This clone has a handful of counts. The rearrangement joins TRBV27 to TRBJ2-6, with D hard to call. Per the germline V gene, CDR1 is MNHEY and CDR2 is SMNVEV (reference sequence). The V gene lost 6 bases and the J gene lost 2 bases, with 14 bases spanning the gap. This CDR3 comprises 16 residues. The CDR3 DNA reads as TGTGCCAGCAGCGTTTTTATCGGTACTGGGGCCAACGTCCTGACTTTC. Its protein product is CASSVFIGTGANVLTF.

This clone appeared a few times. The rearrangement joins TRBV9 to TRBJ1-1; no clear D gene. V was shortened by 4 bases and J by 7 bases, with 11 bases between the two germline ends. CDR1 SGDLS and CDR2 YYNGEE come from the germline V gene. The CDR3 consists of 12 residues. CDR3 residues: CASSPEEGEAFF. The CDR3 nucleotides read TGTGCCAGCAGCCCCGAGGAAGGTGAAGCTTTCTTT.

This CDR3 reads CASSYGLHTDTQYF. The CDR3 DNA sequence: TGTGCCAGCAGTTACGGACTACACACAGATACGCAGTATTTT. The V and J genes are TRBV6-5 and TRBJ2-3; a weak D match, TRBD2 (6 bases). This CDR3 is built from 14 residues. V lost 2 bases, J lost 2 bases, and 8 bases lay in between. From germline, CDR1 is MNHEY and CDR2 SVGAGI.

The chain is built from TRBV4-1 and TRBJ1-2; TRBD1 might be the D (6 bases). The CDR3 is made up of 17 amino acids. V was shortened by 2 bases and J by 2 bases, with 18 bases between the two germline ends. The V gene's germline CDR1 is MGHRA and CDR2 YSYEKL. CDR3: CASSQRQRTASNYGYTF. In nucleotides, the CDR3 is TGCGCCAGCAGCCAAAGGCAGAGGACAGCTTCAAACTATGGCTACACCTTC.

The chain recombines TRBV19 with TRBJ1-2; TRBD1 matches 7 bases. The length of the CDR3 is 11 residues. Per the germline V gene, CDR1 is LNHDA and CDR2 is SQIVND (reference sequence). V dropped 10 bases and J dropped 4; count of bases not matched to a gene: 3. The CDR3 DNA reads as TGTGCCACCGGGACAGTCTATGGCTACACCTTC. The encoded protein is CATGTVYGYTF.

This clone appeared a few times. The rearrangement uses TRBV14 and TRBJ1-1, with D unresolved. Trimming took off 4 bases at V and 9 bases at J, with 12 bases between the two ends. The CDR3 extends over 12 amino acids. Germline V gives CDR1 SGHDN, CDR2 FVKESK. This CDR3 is CASSLSRVKAFF. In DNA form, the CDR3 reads TGTGCCAGCAGCCTCAGTCGGGTAAAAGCTTTCTTT.

The CDR3 loop reads CAISESGSGGNQPQHF. CDR3 DNA sequence: TGTGCCATCAGTGAGTCCGGTTCAGGGGGCAATCAGCCCCAGCATTTT. The chain joins TRBV10-3 to TRBJ1-5, with TRBD1 as a possible D gene (6 bases). V was trimmed by 0 bases and J by 2 bases, leaving 11 bases between them. CDR1 ENHRY and CDR2 SYGVKD come from the germline V gene. CDR3 size: 16 residues.

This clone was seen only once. The CDR3 DNA reads as TGCGCCAGCAGCCAAGGCCTCGACAGGAACTATGGCTACACCTTC. Its translation is CASSQGLDRNYGYTF. The chain employs TRBV4-3 and TRBJ1-2; D possibly corresponds to TRBD1 (6 bases). V was clipped by 1 base and J by 2 bases, with 11 bases between them. Germline CDR1 LGHNA, CDR2 YSLEER. This CDR3 has 15 amino acids.

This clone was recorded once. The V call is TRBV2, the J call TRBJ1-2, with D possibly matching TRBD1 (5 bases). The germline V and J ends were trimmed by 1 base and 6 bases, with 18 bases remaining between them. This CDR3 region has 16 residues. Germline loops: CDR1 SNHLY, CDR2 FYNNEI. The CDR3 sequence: CASSEEGRVGLNGYTF. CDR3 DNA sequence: TGTGCCAGCAGTGAAGAGGGCAGGGTAGGCTTAAATGGCTACACCTTC.

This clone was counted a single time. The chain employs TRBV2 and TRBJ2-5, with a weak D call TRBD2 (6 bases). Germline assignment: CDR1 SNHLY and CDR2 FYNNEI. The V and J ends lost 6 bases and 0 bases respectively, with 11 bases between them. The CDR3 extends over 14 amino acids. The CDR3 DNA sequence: TGTGCCAGCAGGAGCGGGCAGTACCAAGAGACCCAGTACTTC. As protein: CASRSGQYQETQYF.

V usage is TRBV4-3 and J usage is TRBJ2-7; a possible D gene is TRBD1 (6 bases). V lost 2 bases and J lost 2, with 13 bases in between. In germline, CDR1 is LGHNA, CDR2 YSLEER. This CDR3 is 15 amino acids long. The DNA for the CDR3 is TGCGCCAGCAGCCAACTAACGGACAGTCCCTACGAGCAGTACTTC. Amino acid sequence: CASSQLTDSPYEQYF.

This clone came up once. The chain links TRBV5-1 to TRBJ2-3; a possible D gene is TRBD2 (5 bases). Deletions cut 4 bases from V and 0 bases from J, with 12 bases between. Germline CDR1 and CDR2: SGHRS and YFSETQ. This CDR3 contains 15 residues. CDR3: CASSAYGGSTDTQYF. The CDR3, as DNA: TGCGCCAGCAGCGCGTATGGCGGGAGCACAGATACGCAGTATTTT.

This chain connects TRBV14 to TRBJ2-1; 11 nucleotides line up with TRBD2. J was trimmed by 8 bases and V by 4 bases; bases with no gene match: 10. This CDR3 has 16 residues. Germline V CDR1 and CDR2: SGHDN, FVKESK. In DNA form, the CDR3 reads TGTGCCAGCAGCCCCCAGGGTACTAGCGGGAGACATGAGCAGTTCTTC. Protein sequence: CASSPQGTSGRHEQFF.

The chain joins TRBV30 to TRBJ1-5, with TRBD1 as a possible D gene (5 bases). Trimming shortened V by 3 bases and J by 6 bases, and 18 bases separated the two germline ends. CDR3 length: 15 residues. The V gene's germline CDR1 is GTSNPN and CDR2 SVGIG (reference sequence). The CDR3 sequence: CAWRDTPAGSQPQHF. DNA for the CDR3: TGTGCCTGGAGAGATACCCCCGCAGGGTCTCAGCCCCAGCATTTT.

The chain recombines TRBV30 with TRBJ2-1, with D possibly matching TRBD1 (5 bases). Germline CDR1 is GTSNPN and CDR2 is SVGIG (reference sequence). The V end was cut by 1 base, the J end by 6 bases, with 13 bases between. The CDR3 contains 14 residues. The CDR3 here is CAWSGVSRANEQFF. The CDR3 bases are TGTGCCTGGAGTGGAGTGAGCAGGGCCAATGAGCAGTTCTTC. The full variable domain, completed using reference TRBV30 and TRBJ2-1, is SQTIHQWPATLVQPVGSPLSLECTVEGTSNPNLYWYRQAAGRGLQLLFYSVGIGQISSEVPQNLSASRPQDRQFILSSKKLLLSDSGFYLCAWSGVSRANEQFFGPGTRLTVL.

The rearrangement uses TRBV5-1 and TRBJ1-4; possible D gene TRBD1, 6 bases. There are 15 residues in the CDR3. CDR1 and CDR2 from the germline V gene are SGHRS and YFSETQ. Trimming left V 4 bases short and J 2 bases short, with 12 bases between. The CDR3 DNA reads TGCGCCAGCAGCATACAGGGTCACACTAATGAAAAACTGTTTTTT. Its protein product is CASSIQGHTNEKLFF. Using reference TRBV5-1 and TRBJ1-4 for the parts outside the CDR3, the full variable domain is KAGVTQTPRYLIKTRGQQVTLSCSPISGHRSVSWYQQTPGQGLQFLFEYFSETQRNKGNFPGRFSGRQFSNSRSEMNVSTLELGDSALYLCASSIQGHTNEKLFFGSGTQLSVL.

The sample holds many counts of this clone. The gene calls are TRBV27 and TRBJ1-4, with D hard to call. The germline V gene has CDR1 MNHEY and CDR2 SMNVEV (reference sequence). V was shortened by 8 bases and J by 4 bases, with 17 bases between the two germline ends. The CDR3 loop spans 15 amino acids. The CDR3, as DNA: TGTGCCAGCGCTACAGCAGGCCGTAATAATGAAAAACTGTTTTTT. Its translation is CASATAGRNNEKLFF.

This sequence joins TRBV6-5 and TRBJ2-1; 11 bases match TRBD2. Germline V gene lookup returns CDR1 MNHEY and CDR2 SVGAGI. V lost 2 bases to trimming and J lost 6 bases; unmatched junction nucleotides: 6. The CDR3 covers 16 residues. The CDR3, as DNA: TGTGCCAGCAGTTACGACCTAGCGGGAGGATCCAATGAGCAGTTCTTC. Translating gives CASSYDLAGGSNEQFF.

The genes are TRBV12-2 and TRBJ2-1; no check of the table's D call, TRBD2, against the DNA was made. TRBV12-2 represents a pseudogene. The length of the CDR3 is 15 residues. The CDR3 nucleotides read TGTGCAAGTCGCCCAGACGGCACTAGAAACAATGAGCAGTTCTTC. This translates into CASRPDGTRNNEQFF.

The CDR3: CAISESVQSYNEQFF. CDR3 DNA sequence: TGTGCCATCAGTGAGTCAGTCCAGTCCTACAATGAGCAGTTCTTC. The rearrangement uses TRBV10-3 and TRBJ2-1; D gene unclear. The V end was cut by 0 bases, the J end by 1 base, with 7 bases between. The germline CDR1 and CDR2 sequences are ENHRY and SYGVKD. CDR3 length: 15 amino acids.

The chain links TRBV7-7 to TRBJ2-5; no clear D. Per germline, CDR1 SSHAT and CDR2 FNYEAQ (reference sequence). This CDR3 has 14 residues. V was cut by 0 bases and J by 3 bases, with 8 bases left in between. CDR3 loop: CASSLAREKETQYF. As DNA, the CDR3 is TGTGCCAGCAGCTTAGCGCGCGAAAAAGAGACCCAGTACTTC. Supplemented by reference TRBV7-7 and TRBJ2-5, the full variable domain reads GAGVSQSPRYKVTKRGQDVTLRCDPISSHATLYWYQQALGQGPEFLTYFNYEAQPDKSGLPSDRFSAERPEGSISTLTIQRTEQRDSAMYRCASSLAREKETQYFGPGTRLLVL.

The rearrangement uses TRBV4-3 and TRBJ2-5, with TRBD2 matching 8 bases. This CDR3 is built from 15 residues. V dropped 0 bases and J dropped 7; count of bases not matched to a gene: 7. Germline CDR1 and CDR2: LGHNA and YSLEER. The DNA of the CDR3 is TGCGCCAGCAGCCAAGATGCCTCCGGGAGGGGGACCCAGTACTTC. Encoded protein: CASSQDASGRGTQYF.

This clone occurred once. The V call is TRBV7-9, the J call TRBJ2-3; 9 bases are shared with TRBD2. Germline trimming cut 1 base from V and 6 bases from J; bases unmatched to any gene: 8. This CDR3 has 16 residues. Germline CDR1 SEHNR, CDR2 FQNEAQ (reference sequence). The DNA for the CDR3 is TGTGCCAGCAGCTTAGTTCCAGCGGGGGGCTCGGATACGCAGTATTTT. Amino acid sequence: CASSLVPAGGSDTQYF.

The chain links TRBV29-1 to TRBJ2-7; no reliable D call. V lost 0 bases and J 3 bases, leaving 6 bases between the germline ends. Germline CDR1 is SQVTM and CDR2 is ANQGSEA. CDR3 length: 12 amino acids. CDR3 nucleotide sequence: TGCAGCGTTGAAGACGGAGTCTACGAGCAGTACTTC. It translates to CSVEDGVYEQYF.